Below, 20 T cell receptor beta chains from the same sample are listed, as sequenced in a study of blood T cell repertoires in COVID-19. TCRdb's table, derived via immunoSEQ multiplex PCR, lists solely in-frame clones and lacks some. Of around 330,000 clones listed, 89% were seen once; the top ten hold approximately 9.4%. The sequencing input was PBMCs or T cells enriched from blood (not recorded which). These receptors were collected from a woman between 40 and 55 years old who had recovered from COVID-19.

The chain has TRBV11-2 and TRBJ2-1; D not resolved. The CDR3 has 13 amino acids. V gave up 6 bases and J gave up 6 bases, with 12 bases separating them. Germline V gene lookup returns CDR1 SGHAT and CDR2 FQNNGV. In nucleotides, the CDR3 is TGTGCCAGCAGATTGTGGGCGTTCAATGAGCAGTTCTTC. Translated, it gives CASRLWAFNEQFF.

DNA for the CDR3: TGTGCCAGCAGCTTAGGGGGCGGATCACCCCTCCACTTT. Protein sequence: CASSLGGGSPLHF. This rearrangement joins TRBV7-8 to TRBJ1-6; TRBD1 is a possible D gene (5 bases). Germline-derived CDR1 and CDR2 are SGHVS and FQNEAQ. The CDR3 spans 13 residues. V was shortened by 1 base and J by 10 bases, with 8 bases between the two germline ends.

The count of this clone is one. J is TRBJ1-2 and V is TRBV12-3 or TRBV12-4, with 7 bases identical to TRBD1. The trim removed 5 bases at V and 2 bases at J, leaving 2 bases unmatched. This CDR3 region has 13 residues. The CDR3 protein is CASSADRNYGYTF. DNA for the CDR3: TGTGCCAGCAGTGCGGACAGGAACTATGGCTACACCTTC.

V is TRBV18 and J is TRBJ2-5; TRBD1 is a possible D gene (6 bases). The germline V gene encodes CDR1 KGHSH and CDR2 LQKENI. The CDR3 runs 15 residues. V dropped 2 bases and J dropped 1 base, with 11 bases sitting between them. The CDR3 DNA is TGTGCCAGCTCACCAAACAGGGCGTCCCAAGAGACCCAGTACTTC. This sequence encodes CASSPNRASQETQYF.

The chain carries TRBV30 and TRBJ2-7; D is perhaps TRBD2 (6 bases). V dropped 0 bases and J dropped 0 bases, with 6 bases sitting between them. Germline lookup yields CDR1 GTSNPN and CDR2 SVGIG (reference sequence). This CDR3 has 13 amino acids. In nucleotides, the CDR3 is TGTGCCTGGAGTGTGGGGGGCTCCTACGAGCAGTACTTC. It is translated as CAWSVGGSYEQYF.

This sequence joins TRBV28 and TRBJ1-6, with TRBD1 as a possible D gene (5 bases). Trimming took off 3 bases at V and 12 bases at J, with 12 bases between the two ends. Germline CDR1 reads MDHEN; CDR2 reads SYDVKM. The CDR3 has 13 amino acids. CDR3 coding DNA: TGTGCCAGCAGTTTGCCAGGGCCGGTACCCCTCCACTTT. Translated: CASSLPGPVPLHF.

The chain links TRBV27 to TRBJ1-2, with TRBD1 matching 7 bases. In germline, CDR1 is MNHEY, CDR2 SMNVEV (reference sequence). The V and J ends lost 5 bases and 4 bases, in that order; junction bases with no gene match: 7. The CDR3 has 14 amino acids. The CDR3 DNA sequence: TGTGCCAGCAGTCTAAACAGGGGTGTCTATGGCTACACCTTC. This translates into CASSLNRGVYGYTF.

J is TRBJ2-7 and V is TRBV29-1; TRBD1 matches at 10 bases. The CDR3 totals 14 residues. V was clipped by 6 bases and J by 6 bases; unmatched bases: 11. Germline CDR1 and CDR2: SQVTM and ANQGSEA. CDR3 residues: CSVGAGTGALEQYF. The DNA for the CDR3 is TGCAGCGTGGGAGCCGGGACAGGGGCGCTCGAGCAGTACTTC.

The CDR3 is CASSFRTGENNSPLHF. The CDR3 coding sequence is TGTGCCAGCAGCTTCCGGACAGGGGAGAATAATTCACCCCTCCACTTT. The genes are TRBV5-4 and TRBJ1-6, with 9 bases identical to TRBD1. V was clipped by 2 bases and J by 5 bases; unmatched bases: 5. Germline V gene sequence: CDR1 SGHNT, CDR2 YYREEE (reference sequence). This CDR3 is built from 16 residues. The full variable domain, its missing parts supplied by reference TRBV5-4 and TRBJ1-6, is ETGVTQSPTHLIKTRGQQVTLRCSSQSGHNTVSWYQQALGQGPQFIFQYYREEENGRGNFPPRFSGLQFPNYSSELNVNALELDDSALYLCASSFRTGENNSPLHFGNGTRLTVT.

The chain is built from TRBV2 and TRBJ2-7; 7 bases map to TRBD2. The trim removed 8 bases at V and 3 bases at J, leaving 7 bases unmatched. Germline V gives CDR1 SNHLY, CDR2 FYNNEI. The CDR3 is 13 residues long. Here the CDR3 DNA reads TGTGCCAGCTCTTGGGCGGGGGACTACGAGCAGTACTTC. Translation: CASSWAGDYEQYF. Drawing the rest from reference TRBV2 and TRBJ2-7, the complete variable domain is EPEVTQTPSHQVTQMGQEVILRCVPISNHLYFYWYRQILGQKVEFLVSFYNNEISEKSEIFDDQFSVERPDGSNFTLKIRSTKLEDSAMYFCASSWAGDYEQYFGPGTRLTVT.

This chain connects TRBV28 to TRBJ1-5, with 7 bases fitting TRBD1. Germline V gene sequence: CDR1 MDHEN, CDR2 SYDVKM. The trim removed 7 bases at V and 5 bases at J, leaving 8 bases unmatched. The CDR3 loop spans 14 amino acids. The CDR3 loop is CASTSLTGDQPQHF. In nucleotides, the CDR3 is TGTGCCAGCACCTCCCTCACAGGGGATCAGCCCCAGCATTTT.

This chain connects TRBV10-2 to TRBJ1-4; 7 nucleotides match TRBD1. This CDR3 has 15 residues. V dropped 0 bases and J dropped 5; count of bases not matched to a gene: 3. Germline assignment: CDR1 WSHSY and CDR2 SAAADI. This CDR3 is CASSESDRRNEKLFF. In DNA, the CDR3 is TGCGCCAGCAGTGAGTCGGACAGGAGGAATGAAAAACTGTTTTTT.

The rearrangement uses TRBV29-1 and TRBJ1-1; D is ambiguous. The germline V gene has CDR1 SQVTM and CDR2 ANQGSEA. The CDR3 extends over 13 amino acids. V lost 7 bases and J 1 base, leaving 13 bases between the germline ends. In DNA, the CDR3 is TGCAGCGGTTGGCGGGAAGAGAACACTGAAGCTTTCTTT. Translated: CSGWREENTEAFF.

The gene calls are TRBV29-1 and TRBJ2-5; 8 bases agree with TRBD2. CDR3 length: 14 residues. The germline CDR1 and CDR2 sequences are SQVTM and ANQGSEA. After removal of 4 bases from V and 6 bases from J, the junction contained 10 bases not matched to a gene. The CDR3 protein is CSVGLSGGGKTQYF. DNA for the CDR3: TGCAGCGTTGGTTTGAGCGGGGGAGGAAAGACCCAGTACTTC.

The chain employs TRBV5-4 and TRBJ2-3; D is undetermined. Trimming took 4 bases from V and 0 from J, leaving 6 bases between them. The CDR3 has 13 amino acids. In germline, CDR1 is SGHNT, CDR2 YYREEE (reference sequence). The CDR3 DNA reads as TGTGCCAGCAGCGAGTCTAGCACAGATACGCAGTATTTT. Residues: CASSESSTDTQYF.

The chain recombines TRBV11-1 with TRBJ2-7; D not resolved. The CDR3 is 14 residues long. CDR1 is SGHAT, CDR2 FQDESV, per germline (reference sequence). V gave up 8 bases and J gave up 0 bases, with 14 bases separating them. This CDR3 reads CASGPPGSSYEQYF. Here the CDR3 DNA reads TGTGCCAGCGGGCCGCCAGGAAGCTCCTACGAGCAGTACTTC.

There are a few counts of this clone. V gene TRBV7-9 combines with J gene TRBJ2-1; perhaps TRBD1 as D (6 bases). The CDR3 runs 16 residues. Deletions cut 5 bases from V and 1 base from J, with 15 bases between. Per the germline V gene, CDR1 is SEHNR and CDR2 is FQNEAQ (reference sequence). Here the CDR3 reads CASSPSAGQSYNEQFF. CDR3 in DNA: TGTGCCAGCAGCCCCTCAGCCGGACAGTCCTACAATGAGCAGTTCTTC.

This sequence joins TRBV2 and TRBJ1-4, with D possibly TRBD1 on 5 matching bases. V dropped 7 bases and J dropped 7 bases, with 16 bases sitting between them. Per germline, CDR1 SNHLY and CDR2 FYNNEI. The CDR3 loop spans 14 amino acids. CDR3 protein: CASKVEGNSEKLFF. The CDR3, as DNA: TGTGCCAGCAAAGTGGAGGGGAATAGTGAAAAACTGTTTTTT.

The chain uses TRBV6-5 and TRBJ1-2; D remains ambiguous. The V and J ends lost 7 bases and 4 bases respectively, with 10 bases between them. The CDR3 has 12 residues. Per the germline V gene, CDR1 is MNHEY and CDR2 is SVGAGI. CDR3: CASTTGAYGYTF. In nucleotides, the CDR3 is TGTGCCAGCACCACCGGAGCCTATGGCTACACCTTC.

The chain is built from TRBV20-1 and TRBJ2-1, with D possibly TRBD2 on 6 matching bases. This CDR3 comprises 17 residues. CDR1 is DFQATT, CDR2 SNEGSKA, per germline (reference sequence). The V and J ends lost 3 bases and 0 bases respectively, with 18 bases between them. The CDR3 nucleotides read TGCAGTGCTAGTACCCGTACTAGCCCGAGCTCCTACAATGAGCAGTTCTTC. This codes for CSASTRTSPSSYNEQFF.